Listed below are T cell receptor beta chains from one sample, sequenced in a study of OX40 agonist ivuxolimab in advanced cancers. Assay: immunoSEQ multiplex PCR; the TCRdb copy retains only in-frame clones and omits some. The table lists tens of thousands of clones, about 80% of them singletons. The sequencing used CD4+ or CD8+ T cells sorted from blood, collected in a trial of the OX40 agonist ivuxolimab. All receptors derive from an adult with an advanced solid tumor such as melanoma, head and neck, liver or kidney cancer. CDR3s include the opening cysteine and the closing phenylalanine or tryptophan. Each record gives: D gene, J gene, V gene, clone size, CDR3 protein, CDR3 DNA. A D gene is named only where the DNA matches it firmly. Where a row states a size, it is once, few, many or the class of an expanded clone; other rows omit it.

. | TRBJ2-7 | TRBV30 | . | CAWALPGTSNF | TGTGCCTGGGCCCTACCCGGGACTTCGAACTTC
. | TRBJ2-7 | TRBV2 | . | CALGRGPAYEQYF | TGTGCCCTAGGGCGGGGGCCGGCCTACGAGCAGTACTTC
TRBD2 | TRBJ2-1 | TRBV2 | . | CASRVSGPSYNEQFF | TGTGCCAGCCGAGTTAGCGGGCCCTCCTACAATGAGCAGTTCTTC
TRBD2 | TRBJ2-2 | TRBV5-1 | . | CASTQGLAGIGELFF | TGCGCCAGCACCCAGGGACTAGCGGGGATCGGGGAGCTGTTTTTT
. | TRBJ2-1 | TRBV23-1 | . | CASSQPWRRGADNEQFF | TGCGCCAGCAGTCAACCCTGGAGGCGCGGGGCCGACAATGAGCAGTTCTTC
. | TRBJ1-1 | TRBV4-1 | medium-sized | CASSNLGGSNTEAFF | TGCGCCAGCAGCAACCTTGGGGGGTCGAACACTGAAGCTTTCTTT
TRBD1 | TRBJ2-3 | TRBV7-9 | . | CASSSGQGLGTDTQYF | TGTGCCAGCAGCTCGGGACAGGGCCTTGGAACAGATACGCAGTATTTT
. | TRBJ2-5 | TRBV28 | few | CASSLMGRIQETQYF | TGTGCCAGCAGTTTAATGGGACGGATCCAAGAGACCCAGTACTTC
TRBD2 | TRBJ2-5 | TRBV20-1 | . | CSAGGWETQYF | TGCAGTGCGGGGGGGTGGGAGACCCAGTACTTC
TRBD2 | TRBJ2-5 | TRBV5-3 | . | CARSLAEPRGGAETSGREEGTQYF | TGTGCCAGAAGCTTGGCCGAACCCCGTGGGGGGGCAGAGACTAGCGGGAGAGAAGAAGGGACCCAGTACTTC
TRBD2 | TRBJ2-2 | TRBV5-4 | . | CASSPRLAGPTGELFF | TGTGCCAGCAGCCCAAGACTAGCGGGACCCACCGGGGAGCTGTTTTTT
. | TRBJ2-7 | TRBV2 | . | CASRLNRDSEQYF | TGTGCCAGCAGGCTAAACAGGGATAGCGAGCAGTACTTC
. | TRBJ1-5 | TRBV6-5 | . | CASSPAGAGQPQHF | TGTGCCAGCAGCCCCGCAGGGGCCGGTCAGCCCCAGCATTTT
TRBD2 | TRBJ2-7 | TRBV6-1 | few | CASSRGDGAPYEQYF | TGTGCCAGCAGCCGGGGGGATGGGGCACCCTACGAGCAGTACTTC
. | TRBJ1-3 | TRBV23-1 | many | CASSPGHPGQGSSGNTIYF | TGCGCCAGCAGTCCGGGACACCCAGGTCAGGGTAGCTCTGGAAACACCATATATTTT
TRBD1 | TRBJ1-2 | TRBV19 | . | CASSTLGQWYGYTF | TGTGCCAGTAGTACCCTGGGACAGTGGTATGGCTACACCTTC
. | TRBJ2-1 | TRBV6-6 | . | CASREPDRYNEQFF | TGTGCCAGCAGAGAACCCGACAGGTACAATGAGCAGTTCTTC
. | TRBJ2-1 | TRBV5-1 | . | CASSLALHNEQFF | TGCGCCAGCAGCTTGGCCCTTCACAATGAGCAGTTCTTC
. | TRBJ1-1 | TRBV27 | . | CASRPDRNTEAFF | TGTGCCAGCAGACCCGACAGGAACACTGAAGCTTTCTTT
. | TRBJ2-5 | TRBV21-1 | . | CASSLRLEAYF | TGTGCCAGCAGCCTGCGACTAGAGGCCTACTTC
. | TRBJ2-5 | TRBV5-1 | . | CASSRSELETQYF | TGCGCCAGCAGCCGGTCTGAATTGGAGACCCAGTACTTC
. | TRBJ2-3 | TRBV5-6 | . | CASSNTPGQRADTQYF | TGTGCCAGCAGCAATACACCGGGACAGCGGGCAGATACGCAGTATTTT
. | TRBJ1-6 | TRBV6-5 | . | CASSRTENNSPLHF | TGTGCCAGCAGCCGGACAGAAAATAATTCACCCCTCCACTTT
TRBD2 | TRBJ2-1 | TRBV4-2 | . | CASSPRGGGTYNEQFF | TGTGCCAGCAGCCCCCGGGGCGGGGGAACCTACAATGAGCAGTTCTTC
. | TRBJ2-7 | TRBV7-2 | . | CASSPDAGRVYEQYF | TGTGCCAGCAGCCCCGACGCGGGCAGGGTCTACGAGCAGTACTTC
TRBD1 | TRBJ1-5 | TRBV15 | once | CATSRDWQGAVNQPQHF | TGTGCCACCAGCAGAGATTGGCAGGGGGCTGTTAATCAGCCCCAGCATTTT
TRBD2 | TRBJ2-1 | TRBV19 | few | CASSLPSKRGWNEQFF | TGTGCCAGTAGTCTCCCTAGCAAGCGGGGGTGGAATGAGCAGTTCTTC
. | TRBJ1-2 | TRBV6-5 | few | CASRMTANYGYTF | TGTGCCAGCAGGATGACAGCTAACTATGGCTACACCTTC
. | TRBJ1-5 | TRBV5-1 | . | CASSLDNYSNQPQHF | TGCGCCAGCAGCTTGGACAACTATAGCAATCAGCCCCAGCATTTT
. | TRBJ1-4 | TRBV7-2 | few | CASSPSPGLWTANEKLFF | TGTGCCAGCAGCCCCTCCCCCGGTCTGTGGACGGCTAATGAAAAACTGTTTTTT
. | TRBJ2-7 | TRBV27 | medium-sized | CASSLVGRVREQYF | TGTGCCAGCAGTTTAGTCGGGAGAGTCCGCGAGCAGTACTTC
TRBD2 | TRBJ2-7 | TRBV5-4 | . | CASSLGTSGRSLGKQYF | TGTGCCAGCAGCTTGGGGACTAGCGGGAGATCCCTGGGGAAGCAGTACTTC
. | TRBJ1-6 | TRBV5-1 | . | CASSNPSGRENSPLHF | TGCGCCAGCAGCAACCCATCGGGGAGGGAAAATTCACCCCTCCACTTT
TRBD2 | TRBJ2-1 | TRBV5-1 | . | CASQSGLAVLNEQFF | TGCGCCAGCCAATCAGGACTAGCGGTCCTGAATGAGCAGTTCTTC
TRBD1 | TRBJ1-3 | TRBV27 | . | CASSFSRGSGNTIYF | TGTGCCAGCAGTTTCAGCAGGGGGTCTGGAAACACCATATATTTT
TRBD1 | TRBJ1-5 | TRBV7-8 | few | CASSPRQGAGQPQHF | TGTGCCAGCAGCCCTCGGCAGGGGGCGGGACAGCCCCAGCATTTT
TRBD2 | TRBJ2-1 | TRBV5-4 | . | CASSPSLTGGSFDEQFF | TGTGCCAGCAGCCCGTCCCTCACCGGCGGGAGTTTCGATGAGCAGTTCTTC
. | TRBJ1-2 | TRBV2 | once | CASSVQANYGYTF | TGTGCCAGCAGTGTACAGGCTAACTATGGCTACACCTTC
. | TRBJ2-2 | TRBV29-1 | few | CSVEDRRRGTGELFF | TGCAGCGTTGAAGATCGTAGGAGGGGCACCGGGGAGCTGTTTTTT
. | TRBJ2-7 | TRBV5-1 | . | CASSQDIYEQYF | TGCGCCAGCAGCCAAGACATCTACGAGCAGTACTTC
TRBD1 | TRBJ1-2 | TRBV28 | few | CASSPAAGGGGYTF | TGTGCCAGCAGTCCAGCGGCAGGGGGCGGTGGCTACACCTTC
TRBD1 | TRBJ2-1 | TRBV18 | . | CASSPKAPGQGSYNEQFF | TGTGCCAGCTCACCGAAGGCCCCGGGACAGGGTTCCTACAATGAGCAGTTCTTC
. | TRBJ1-1 | TRBV7-9 | . | CASSLLTGTEAFF | TGTGCCAGCAGCCTGCTGACAGGCACTGAAGCTTTCTTT
TRBD2 | TRBJ2-1 | TRBV6-1 | . | CASSASGNYNEQFF | TGTGCCAGCAGTGCTAGCGGGAATTACAATGAGCAGTTCTTC
. | TRBJ1-5 | TRBV28 | . | CASSRQPQHF | TGTGCCAGCAGTCGGCAGCCCCAGCATTTT
. | TRBJ1-5 | TRBV19 | . | CASSIGSGWSNQPQHF | TGTGCCAGTAGTATCGGGTCGGGATGGAGCAATCAGCCCCAGCATTTT
. | TRBJ1-2 | TRBV28 | few | CASSLGGAGKANGYTF | TGTGCCAGCAGTTTGGGGGGGGCAGGCAAGGCGAATGGCTACACCTTC
. | TRBJ2-2 | TRBV5-8 | . | CASSLGRTGELFF | TGTGCCAGCAGCCTGGGGCGAACCGGGGAGCTGTTTTTT
. | TRBJ2-5 | TRBV18 | . | CASSLKETQYF | TGTGCCAGCTCCCTTAAGGAGACCCAGTACTTC